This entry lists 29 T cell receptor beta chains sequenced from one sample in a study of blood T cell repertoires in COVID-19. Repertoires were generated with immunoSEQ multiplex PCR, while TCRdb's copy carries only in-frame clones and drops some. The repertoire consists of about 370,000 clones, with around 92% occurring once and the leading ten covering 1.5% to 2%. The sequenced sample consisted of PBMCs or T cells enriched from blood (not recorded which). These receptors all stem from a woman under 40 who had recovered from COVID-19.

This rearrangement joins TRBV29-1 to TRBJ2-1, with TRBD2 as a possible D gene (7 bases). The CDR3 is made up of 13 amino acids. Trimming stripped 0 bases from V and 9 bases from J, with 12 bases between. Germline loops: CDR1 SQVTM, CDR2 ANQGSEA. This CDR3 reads CSVEEARGGEQFF. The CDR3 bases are TGCAGCGTTGAAGAGGCAAGGGGGGGTGAGCAGTTCTTC.

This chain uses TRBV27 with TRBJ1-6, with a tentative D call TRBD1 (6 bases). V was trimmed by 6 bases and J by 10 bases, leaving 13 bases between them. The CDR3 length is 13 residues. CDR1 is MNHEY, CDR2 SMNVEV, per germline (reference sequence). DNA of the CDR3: TGTGCCAGCAGACCACAGGGAATCTCACCCCTCCACTTT. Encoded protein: CASRPQGISPLHF.

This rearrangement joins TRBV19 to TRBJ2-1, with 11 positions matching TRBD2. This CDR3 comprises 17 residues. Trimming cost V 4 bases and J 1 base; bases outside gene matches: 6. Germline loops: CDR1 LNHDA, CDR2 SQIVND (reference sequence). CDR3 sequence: CASSTRLAGRSYNEQFF. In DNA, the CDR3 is TGTGCCAGTAGTACCAGACTAGCGGGGAGGTCCTACAATGAGCAGTTCTTC.

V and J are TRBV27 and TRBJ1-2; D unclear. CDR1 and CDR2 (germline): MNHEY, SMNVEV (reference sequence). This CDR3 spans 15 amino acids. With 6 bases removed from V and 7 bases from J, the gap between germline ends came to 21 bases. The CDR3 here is CASRKTPHGERGYTF. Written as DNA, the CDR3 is TGTGCCAGCAGAAAAACCCCACACGGAGAACGTGGCTACACCTTC.

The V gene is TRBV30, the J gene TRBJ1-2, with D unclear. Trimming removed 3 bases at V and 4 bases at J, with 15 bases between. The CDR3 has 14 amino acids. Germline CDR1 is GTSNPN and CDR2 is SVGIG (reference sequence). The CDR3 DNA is TGTGCCTGGAGCTCCGGACTGTTCTTCTATGGCTACACCTTC. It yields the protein CAWSSGLFFYGYTF.

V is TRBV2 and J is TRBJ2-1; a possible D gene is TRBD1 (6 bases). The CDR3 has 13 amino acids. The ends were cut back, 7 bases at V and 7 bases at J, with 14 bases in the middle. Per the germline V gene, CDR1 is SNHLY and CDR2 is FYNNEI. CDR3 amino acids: CASTPLGANEQFF. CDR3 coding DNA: TGTGCCAGCACCCCCTTGGGGGCGAATGAGCAGTTCTTC.

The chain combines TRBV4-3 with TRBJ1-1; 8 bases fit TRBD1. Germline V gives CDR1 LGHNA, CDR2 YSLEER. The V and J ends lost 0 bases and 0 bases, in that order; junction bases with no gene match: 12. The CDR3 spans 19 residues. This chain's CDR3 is CASSQDRGQGSFMNTEAFF. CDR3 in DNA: TGCGCCAGCAGCCAAGATCGAGGACAGGGCTCCTTCATGAACACTGAAGCTTTCTTT.

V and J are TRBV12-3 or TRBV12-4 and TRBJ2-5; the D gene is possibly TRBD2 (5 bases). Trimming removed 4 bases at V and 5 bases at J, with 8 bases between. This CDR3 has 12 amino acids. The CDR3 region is CASSYGVETQYF. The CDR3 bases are TGTGCCAGCAGTTACGGGGTGGAGACCCAGTACTTC.

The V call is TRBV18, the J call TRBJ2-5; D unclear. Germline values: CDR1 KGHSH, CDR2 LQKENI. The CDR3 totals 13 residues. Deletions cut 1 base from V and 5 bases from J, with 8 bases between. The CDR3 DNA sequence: TGTGCCAGCTCACCACTTTCGTTTGAGACCCAGTACTTC. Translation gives CASSPLSFETQYF.

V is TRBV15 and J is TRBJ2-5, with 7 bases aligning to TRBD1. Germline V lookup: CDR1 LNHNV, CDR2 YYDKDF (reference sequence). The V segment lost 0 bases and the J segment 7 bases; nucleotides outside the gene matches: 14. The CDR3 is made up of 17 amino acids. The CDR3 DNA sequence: TGTGCCACCAGCAGAGATCGAGCGACAGGGAAAGGAGTGACCCAGTACTTC. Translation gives CATSRDRATGKGVTQYF.

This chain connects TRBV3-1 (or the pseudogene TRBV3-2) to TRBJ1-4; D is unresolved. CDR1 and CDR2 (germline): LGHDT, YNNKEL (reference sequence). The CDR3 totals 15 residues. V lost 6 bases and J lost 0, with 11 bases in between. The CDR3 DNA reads TGTGCCAGCAGACCCCACTCGGCAACTAATGAAAAACTGTTTTTT. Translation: CASRPHSATNEKLFF.

Here the CDR3 reads CATTPKADKTSYNEQFF. As DNA, the CDR3 is TGTGCCACTACACCTAAGGCCGACAAAACCTCCTACAATGAGCAGTTCTTC. This chain joins TRBV25-1 and TRBJ2-1; no firm D call. Trimming pared 10 bases from V and 0 bases from J, leaving 22 bases between. Looked up from germline, CDR1 is MGHDK and CDR2 is SYGVNS. The CDR3 is made up of 17 amino acids.

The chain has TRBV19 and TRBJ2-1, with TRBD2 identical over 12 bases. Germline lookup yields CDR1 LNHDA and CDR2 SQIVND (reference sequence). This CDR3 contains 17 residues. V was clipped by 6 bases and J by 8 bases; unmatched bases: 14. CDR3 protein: CASRNIGLAGRRDEQFF. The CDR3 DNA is TGTGCCAGTAGAAACATAGGACTAGCGGGGCGGAGGGATGAGCAGTTCTTC. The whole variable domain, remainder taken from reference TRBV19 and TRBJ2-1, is DGGITQSPKYLFRKEGQNVTLSCEQNLNHDAMYWYRQDPGQGLRLIYYSQIVNDFQKGDIAEGYSVSREKKESFPLTVTSAQKNPTAFYLCASRNIGLAGRRDEQFFGPGTRLTVL.

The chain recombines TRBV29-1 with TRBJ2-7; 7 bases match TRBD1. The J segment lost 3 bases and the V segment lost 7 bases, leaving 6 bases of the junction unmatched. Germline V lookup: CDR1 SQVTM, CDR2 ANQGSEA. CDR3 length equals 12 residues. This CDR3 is CSARDSLYEQYF. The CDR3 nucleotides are TGCAGCGCTCGGGACAGCCTCTACGAGCAGTACTTC.

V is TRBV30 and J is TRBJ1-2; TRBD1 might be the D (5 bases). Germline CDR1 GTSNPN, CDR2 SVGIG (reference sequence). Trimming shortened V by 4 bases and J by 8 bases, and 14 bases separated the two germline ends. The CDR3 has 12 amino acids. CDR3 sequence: CAWMAGHGGYTF. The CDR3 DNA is TGTGCCTGGATGGCCGGACACGGGGGCTACACCTTC.

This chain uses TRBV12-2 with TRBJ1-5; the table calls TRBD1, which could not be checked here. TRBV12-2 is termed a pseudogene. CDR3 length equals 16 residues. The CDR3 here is CASRFRDSCFDQPQHF. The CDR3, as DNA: TGTGCAAGTCGCTTCCGGGACAGTTGCTTTGATCAGCCCCAGCATTTT.

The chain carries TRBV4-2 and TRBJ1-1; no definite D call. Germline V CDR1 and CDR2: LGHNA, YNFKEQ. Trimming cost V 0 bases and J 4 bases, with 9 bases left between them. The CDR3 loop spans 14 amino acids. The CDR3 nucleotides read TGTGCCAGCAGCCAAGACGGGGAGAGCACTGAAGCTTTCTTT. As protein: CASSQDGESTEAFF.

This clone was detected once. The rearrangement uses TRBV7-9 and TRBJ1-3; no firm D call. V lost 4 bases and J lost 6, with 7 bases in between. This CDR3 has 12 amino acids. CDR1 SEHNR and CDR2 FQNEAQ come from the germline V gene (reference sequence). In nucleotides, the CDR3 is TGTGCCAGCAGCTCATCAATAAACACCATATATTTT. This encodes CASSSSINTIYF.

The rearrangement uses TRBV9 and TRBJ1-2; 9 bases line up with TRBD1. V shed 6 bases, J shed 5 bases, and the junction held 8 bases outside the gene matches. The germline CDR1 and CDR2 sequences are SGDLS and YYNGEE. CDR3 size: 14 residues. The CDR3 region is CASTQWTGDYGYTF. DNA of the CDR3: TGTGCCAGCACTCAGTGGACAGGGGATTATGGCTACACCTTC.

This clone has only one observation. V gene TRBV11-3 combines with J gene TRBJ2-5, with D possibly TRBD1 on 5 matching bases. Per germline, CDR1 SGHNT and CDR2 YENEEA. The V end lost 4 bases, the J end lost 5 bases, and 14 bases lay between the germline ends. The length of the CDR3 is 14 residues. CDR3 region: CASSSRGSMETQYF. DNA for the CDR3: TGTGCCAGCAGCTCTAGGGGTAGTATGGAGACCCAGTACTTC.

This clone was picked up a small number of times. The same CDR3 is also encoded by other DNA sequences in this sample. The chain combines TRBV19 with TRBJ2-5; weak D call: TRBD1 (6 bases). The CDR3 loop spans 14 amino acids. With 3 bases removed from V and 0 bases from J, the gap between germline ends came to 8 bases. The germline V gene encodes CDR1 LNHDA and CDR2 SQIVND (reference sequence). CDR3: CASSIRGYQETQYF. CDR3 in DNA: TGTGCCAGTAGTATTAGGGGGTACCAAGAGACCCAGTACTTC.

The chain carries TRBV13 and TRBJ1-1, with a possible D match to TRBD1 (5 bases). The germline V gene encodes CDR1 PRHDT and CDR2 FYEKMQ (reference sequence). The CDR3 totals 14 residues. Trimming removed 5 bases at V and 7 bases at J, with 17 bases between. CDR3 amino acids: CASSGDSEFDEAFF. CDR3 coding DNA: TGTGCCAGCAGCGGCGACAGTGAGTTTGATGAAGCTTTCTTT.

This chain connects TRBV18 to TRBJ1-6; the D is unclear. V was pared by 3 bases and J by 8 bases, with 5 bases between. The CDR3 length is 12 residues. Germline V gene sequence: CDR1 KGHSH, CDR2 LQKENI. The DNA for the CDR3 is TGTGCCAGCTCACCCGGGGATTCACCCCTCCACTTT. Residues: CASSPGDSPLHF. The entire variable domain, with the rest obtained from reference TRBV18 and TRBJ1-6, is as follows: NAGVMQNPRHLVRRRGQEARLRCSPMKGHSHVYWYRQLPEEGLKFMVYLQKENIIDESGMPKERFSAEFPKEGPSILRIQQVVRGDSAAYFCASSPGDSPLHFGNGTRLTVT.

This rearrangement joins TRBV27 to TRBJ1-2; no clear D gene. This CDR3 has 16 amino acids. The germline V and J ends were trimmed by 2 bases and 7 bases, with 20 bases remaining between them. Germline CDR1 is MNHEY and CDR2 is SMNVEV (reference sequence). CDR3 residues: CASSLTPSPDLGGYTF. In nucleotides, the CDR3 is TGTGCCAGCAGTTTAACCCCCTCGCCCGACTTGGGTGGCTACACCTTC.

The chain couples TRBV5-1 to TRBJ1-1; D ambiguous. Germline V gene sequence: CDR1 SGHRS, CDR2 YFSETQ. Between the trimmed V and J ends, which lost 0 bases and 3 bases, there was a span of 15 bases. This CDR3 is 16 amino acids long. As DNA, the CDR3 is TGCGCCAGCAGCTTGGTTCCGGAGAGGGTCGACACTGAAGCTTTCTTT. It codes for CASSLVPERVDTEAFF.

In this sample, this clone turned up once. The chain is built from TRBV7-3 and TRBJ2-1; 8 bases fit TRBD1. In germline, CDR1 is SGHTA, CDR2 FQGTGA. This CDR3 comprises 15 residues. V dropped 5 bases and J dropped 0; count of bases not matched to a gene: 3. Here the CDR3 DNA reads TGTGCCAGCAGCCGGACAGGGAACTCCTACAATGAGCAGTTCTTC. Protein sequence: CASSRTGNSYNEQFF.

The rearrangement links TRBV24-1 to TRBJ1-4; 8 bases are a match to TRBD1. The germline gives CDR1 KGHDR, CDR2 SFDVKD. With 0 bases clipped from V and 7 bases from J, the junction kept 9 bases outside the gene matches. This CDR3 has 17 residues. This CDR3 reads CATSDLGQGREVEKLFF. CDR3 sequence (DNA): TGTGCCACCAGTGATTTGGGACAGGGAAGGGAAGTTGAAAAACTGTTTTTT.

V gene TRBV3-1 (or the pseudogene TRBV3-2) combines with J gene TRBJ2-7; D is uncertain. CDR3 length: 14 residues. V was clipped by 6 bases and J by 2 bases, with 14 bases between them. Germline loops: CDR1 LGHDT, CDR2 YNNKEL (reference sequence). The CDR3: CASSVGGPTYEQYF. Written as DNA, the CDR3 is TGTGCCAGCAGTGTTGGCGGTCCAACCTACGAGCAGTACTTC.

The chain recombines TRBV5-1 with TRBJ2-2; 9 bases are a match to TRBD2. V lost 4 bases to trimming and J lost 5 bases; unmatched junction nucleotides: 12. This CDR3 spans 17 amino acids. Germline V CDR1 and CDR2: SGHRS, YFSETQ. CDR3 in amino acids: CASSPAAGGPTTGELFF. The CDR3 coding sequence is TGCGCCAGCAGCCCGGCGGCGGGAGGGCCGACGACCGGGGAGCTGTTTTTT.